The source of this T cell receptor beta chain is a study of cytomegalovirus exposure and HLA in healthy donors (dated by TCRdb to about 2017). Regarding the complete study: In an earlier analysis of some 550 of the donors, 276 Gb of sequence data and 90 million to 120 million unique TCR beta sequences from approximately 180 million T cells were reported. An early release that covered roughly 600 HLA-typed donors contained 250 to 350 gigabases of sequencing data and approximately 85 million unique TCR sequences. Among the roughly 430 genotyped donors, approximately 82% belonged to the genetic ancestry cluster associated with self-reported Caucasian donors. The study aimed to test whether signatures of past pathogen exposure could be identified by cataloging public T cell receptors. The study used immunosequencing to profile the T cell repertoires of approximately 650 subjects and linked those repertoires to cytomegalovirus serostatus. In addition to the first cohort of several hundred subjects, a separate validation cohort of under 150 different subjects was used. High-throughput TCR immunosequencing, statistical association of individual TCRs with disease status, and machine learning were combined to predict cytomegalovirus infection status. In a later analysis, previously published TCR beta repertoires from 600 to 850 donors were re-analyzed and high-resolution HLA genotyping was added so that TCR occurrence patterns could be studied. The later analysis used no new phenotypic data to find candidate immune exposures, relying instead on TCR beta sequences and their occurrence across donors. In an earlier analysis of 587 of the donors, high-throughput TCR beta sequencing was used to judge whether each TCR beta V gene segment behaved as functional or pseudogenic. Donor age, sex, ethnicity and CMV serostatus were compiled together with the repertoire data. A later genetic analysis took genome-wide SNP genotypes for about 65% of the 666 donors and used that subset as a discovery cohort. All discovery cohort repertoires had been generated using a single sequencing platform. HLA typing covered class I and class II loci at four-digit resolution. Typing coverage differed by locus: A, B, C, DRB1 and DQB1 were typed in about 629-630 donors, DQA1 in 522, DPA1 in some 570, and DPB1 in 472. Several DR-DQ haplotypes were handled as single units for association and clustering because linkage in the cohort was strong. Across 398 genotyped donors of the cohort, an average of about 200,000 unique TCR beta nucleotide sequences per donor were sequenced, and approximately 19% of those sequences were non-productive.

The cohort consisted of approximately 690 healthy bone marrow donors. All cohort members were sampled while nominally healthy, although unrecorded immune exposures were likely present. The donor tested CMV seronegative and was one of the 352 seronegative cohort members. Every donor gave a peripheral blood sample, and the peripheral blood mononuclear cells from that sample were used for TCR beta sequencing. Genomic DNA was extracted from the blood cell samples with the Qiagen DNeasy Blood Extraction Kit. The library was prepared using the immunoSEQ multiplex PCR assay. For the multiplex PCR, a mixture combining 60 forward primers for TCR Vbeta segments and 13 reverse primers for TCR Jbeta segments was used. The CDR3 region of rearranged TCR beta genes was amplified from genomic DNA by a multiplex PCR assay. Amplified TCR beta libraries were sequenced as 87-base-pair reads on the Illumina HiSeq System. From the authors' description of their analysis: A later analysis counted tens of millions of unique TCR beta chains across the 650 to 700 repertoires, and around 9.9 million of these chains were shared by at least two donors. Raw reads were error-corrected and collapsed into unique sequences by a nearest-neighbor algorithm in which closely related sequences were merged to remove PCR and sequencing errors. Alignment of CDR3 sequences to IMGT reference sequences was used to assign V, D and J gene segments. Each retained sequence needed at least a six-nucleotide match to both a V gene segment and a J gene segment. Rearrangements were called productive when the CDR3 lacked stop codons and stayed in frame with V and J; all others were non-productive. Following IMGT convention, CDR3 was defined as the stretch from the second conserved V-encoded cysteine to the conserved J-encoded phenylalanine. The earlier analysis of about 610 of the donors excluded any sequence lacking an unambiguous match to a single V gene segment. In an earlier analysis of 450 to 750 of the donors, a V segment was called functional when productive rearrangements were above 56.7%, and segregating when the standard deviation between donors exceeded 5%. A statistical classification framework was built for diagnosing cytomegalovirus status from the catalog of TCR beta chain sequences. In a later analysis, V and J genes were assigned by comparing TCR nucleotide sequences against IMGT/GENE-DB human TR gene sequences. The TCRdist pipeline was used in a later analysis to assign CDR3 sequences and most-parsimonious VDJ recombination scenarios. In a later analysis, each TCR beta chain was defined by its CDR3 amino acid sequence together with its V-gene family, and reads without a unique V-gene family were excluded. As a way to deal with suspected cross-contamination and a sequencing artifact, a later analysis dropped 450 to 700 nucleotide sequences that were highly shared and had low generation probability. In a later analysis, a clonal expansion index for each public chain was calculated from normalized within-repertoire ranks of inferred template counts. In a later analysis, generation probabilities were computed using a VDJ recombination model fitted to out-of-frame rearrangements, and the results were checked against IGoR. In a later analysis, TCR-TCR, TCR-HLA and TCR-CMV co-occurrence was scored with hypergeometric tests, and a repertoire-size bias correction was applied to TCR pairs. In a later analysis, false discovery rates were estimated by permuting HLA or CMV assignments 20 times. In a later analysis, co-occurring TCRs were grouped using DBSCAN, and TCRdist sequence similarity was added for clustering within HLA-allele-positive subsets. Repertoires with fewer than 30,000 or more than 120,000 public chains were left out of co-occurrence clustering, as were about five repertoires with anomalous nucleotide sharing. Sourced from immuneACCESS, this table was stored by TCRdb with only in-frame sequences that have V and J called. A share of the clones is absent; for the studies checked, an unresolved V gene accounts for under half, and the remainder has no known explanation. V and J calls and clone size follow that table, whereas D and trimming were derived from the DNA. The sample has more than 90,000 clones on record, around 85% of them singletons. Of the sample, 3% to 5% falls within the top ten clones.

As to this clone: Its target antigen remains unknown. Per-nucleotide qualities are absent, and no much larger clonotype sits a single base away.

Summary of the overall study and its limitations: In a later analysis, the rate of TCR association differed among HLA loci, with DRB1 alleles having the most associated TCRs and HLA-C alleles having the fewest. Correlated functional status among segregating V segments might reflect linkage disequilibrium, but an unknown experimental factor could not be ruled out. Compared with the roughly 670-donor mean, donors in an Asian-associated ancestry cluster had fewer N-insertions in productive TCRs, according to a later genetic analysis. The classifier was reported to diagnose cytomegalovirus status with high specificity and sensitivity in both the original cohort and the validation cohort. HLA typing was unavailable for some donors at each locus, so association tests used only the typed subset. According to a later analysis, most CMV-associated TCR beta chains appeared to be HLA-restricted, and the HLA associations seemed to be driven largely by CMV exposure. When HLA alleles, especially DR and DQ, strongly co-occurred, TCR associations were difficult to assign to individual alleles. In a later analysis, HLA-associated TCR beta chains were found to be more clonally expanded and to have lower generation probabilities than equally common non-associated chains. This cohort had only TCR beta chains sequenced, and the lack of alpha or paired-chain data limited which features could be detected. While some public TCRs were present in many individuals, most TCR sequences turned up only very rarely across donors. A further reported finding was that TCR beta sequences accurately predicted the HLA-A and HLA-B alleles for most subjects in the first cohort. According to the authors, the approach could potentially be generalized to other disease states and immunological phenotypes. In an earlier analysis of about 540 of the donors, most TCR beta V segments were observed in productive rearrangements about 87% or about 30% of the time, broadly matching IMGT annotations. Roughly uniform sequencing depth across donors was assumed in presence/absence analyses, although this assumption may not hold. A cluster of highly shared sequence variants was judged likely to be a technical artifact of the sequencing pipeline. At a false discovery rate of 0.05, a later analysis linked approximately 18,000 TCR beta sequences to specific HLA alleles. A total of fewer than 200 TCR beta chains were listed by the study as associated with cytomegalovirus. The only immune exposure information available for the cohort was CMV serostatus. Approximately 18 rarely observed V segments, including chromosome 9 orphons, were excluded from the earlier analysis of about 500 of the donors because counts were too low. According to a later analysis, parvovirus B19, influenza, CMV and Epstein-Barr virus appeared linked to several top co-occurrence clusters. Three of the identified cytomegalovirus-associated TCR beta chains were confirmed in vitro to be specific for cytomegalovirus antigens. A later genetic analysis associated a missense DCLRE1C variant with V-gene and J-gene trimming of TCR beta chains, and an independent cohort replicated the association.

Material for sequencing was PBMCs. This TCR came from a man aged 30 to 45 in good health and CMV-seronegative.

This receptor has the CDR3 CASSFNGGDGLLHF. The nucleotide sequence is TGTGCCAGCAGCTTTAACGGCGGTGATGGACTCCTCCACTTT. This chain is built from TRBV5-6 and TRBJ1-6, with the D gene not clear enough to name. CDR1 and CDR2, looked up from the germline V gene, are SGHDT and YYEEEE. The CDR3 starts with the cysteine, ends with the phenylalanine, and has 14 residues. Only the CDR3 DNA stays, 42 bases, in frame from base 1. Trimming costs V 2 bases and J 15 bases, and their ends lie 18 bases apart.